This entry features one TCR beta chain sequence. Its cognate antigen is unknown. The sample originates from a study of cytomegalovirus exposure and HLA in healthy donors. The study, taken as a whole, reports: CMV serostatus was the only immune exposure information that was available. Cytomegalovirus association was listed for approximately 150 TCR beta chains.

A multiplex PCR was run with 60 Vbeta primers and 13 Jbeta primers. Only in-frame clones appear in the TCRdb table, and some are missing; sequencing was by immunoSEQ multiplex PCR. The sample includes about 98,000 clones, more than 60% of them seen just once. This receptor was obtained from a man between 60 and 75 years old in good health and CMV-seropositive. The sequencing sample was made of PBMCs.

The CDR3 loop is CASGVGGLTYEQYF. The CDR3 DNA sequence: TGTGCCAGCGGCGTGGGAGGGTTAACCTACGAGCAGTACTTC. This chain connects TRBV6-1 to TRBJ2-7, with 7 bases aligning to TRBD2. The CDR3 has 14 amino acids. Looked up from germline, CDR1 is MNHNS and CDR2 is SASEGT. V was clipped by 8 bases and J by 2 bases; unmatched bases: 9.